The 12 T cell receptor beta chains in this list originate from one sample, sequenced in a study of blood T cell repertoires in COVID-19. Produced via immunoSEQ multiplex PCR; TCRdb's table is partial and in-frame only. The sample gives roughly 74,000 clones, more than 85% of which show up once; approximately 1.2% is in the top ten. Sequences were obtained from PBMCs or T cells enriched from blood (not recorded which). Receptors originate from a woman between 45 and 65 years old with acute COVID-19.

The chain has TRBV3-1 (or the pseudogene TRBV3-2) and TRBJ1-5; 7 nucleotides line up with TRBD1. Germline V gives CDR1 LGHDT, CDR2 YNNKEL (reference sequence). The CDR3 runs to 14 residues. The ends lost 4 bases at V and 2 bases at J; junction bases unmatched: 2. CDR3 loop: CASSLGTGNQPQHF. The DNA for the CDR3 is TGTGCCAGCAGCCTCGGGACAGGCAATCAGCCCCAGCATTTT.

The chain joins TRBV19 to TRBJ1-6; no reliable D call. Trimming removed 3 bases from V and 7 bases from J, with 7 bases in between. The CDR3 sequence is 13 residues long. Germline V lookup: CDR1 LNHDA, CDR2 SQIVND (reference sequence). This CDR3 reads CASSMIENSPLHF. For the CDR3, the DNA is TGTGCCAGTAGTATGATAGAGAATTCACCCCTCCACTTT.

The chain has TRBV2 and TRBJ1-1; unclear D gene. This CDR3 has 13 amino acids. CDR1 is SNHLY, CDR2 FYNNEI, per germline. Trimming cost V 5 bases and J 1 base, with 8 bases left between them. CDR3 loop: CASSFDTNTEAFF. The CDR3 coding sequence is TGTGCCAGCAGTTTTGACACGAACACTGAAGCTTTCTTT.

V gene TRBV7-3 combines with J gene TRBJ2-1; 10 bases are shared with TRBD2. The CDR3 extends over 16 amino acids. The germline V gene has CDR1 SGHTA and CDR2 FQGTGA. The V and J ends lost 1 base and 6 bases, in that order; junction bases with no gene match: 6. In nucleotides, the CDR3 is TGTGCCAGCAGCTTAAGGAGGGTAGCGGGAGGCAATGAGCAGTTCTTC. Its translation is CASSLRRVAGGNEQFF.

The genes are TRBV30 and TRBJ1-6, with D perhaps matching TRBD1 (6 bases). V was shortened by 4 bases and J by 2 bases, with 12 bases between the two germline ends. The CDR3 consists of 15 residues. Germline V gene data show CDR1 as GTSNPN and CDR2 as SVGIG (reference sequence). Here the CDR3 DNA reads TGTGCCTGGAACCCTAGGACAGCCTATAATTCACCCCTCCACTTT. It encodes CAWNPRTAYNSPLHF.

This chain joins TRBV19 and TRBJ2-1; D is perhaps TRBD2 (6 bases). V was cut by 3 bases and J by 4 bases, with 13 bases left in between. The germline V gene has CDR1 LNHDA and CDR2 SQIVND (reference sequence). The CDR3 covers 15 residues. The CDR3 DNA sequence: TGTGCCAGTAGTATTACGGGAGAGGGTTACAATGAGCAGTTCTTC. Its protein is CASSITGEGYNEQFF. Based on the CDR3 plus reference TRBV19 and TRBJ2-1, the full variable domain is DGGITQSPKYLFRKEGQNVTLSCEQNLNHDAMYWYRQDPGQGLRLIYYSQIVNDFQKGDIAEGYSVSREKKESFPLTVTSAQKNPTAFYLCASSITGEGYNEQFFGPGTRLTVL.

This clone appeared once. This chain connects TRBV3-1 (or the pseudogene TRBV3-2) to TRBJ1-4; D not certain. CDR3 length equals 15 residues. Per the germline V gene, CDR1 is LGHDT and CDR2 is YNNKEL (reference sequence). V lost 4 bases to trimming and J lost 4 bases, with 13 bases between them. This CDR3 reads CASSPPGFSNEKLFF. For the CDR3, the DNA is TGTGCCAGCAGCCCCCCAGGATTTAGTAATGAAAAACTGTTTTTT.

This clone was recorded only once. V is TRBV14 and J is TRBJ2-7; maybe TRBD1 (5 bases). The ends were cut back, 2 bases at V and 2 bases at J, with 13 bases in the middle. The CDR3 consists of 15 residues. Germline V gene data show CDR1 as SGHDN and CDR2 as FVKESK. For the CDR3, the DNA is TGTGCCAGCAGCCAAATCGGCAGGGCTCCCTACGAGCAGTACTTC. Protein sequence: CASSQIGRAPYEQYF.

This chain connects TRBV28 to TRBJ2-1; 11 positions agree with TRBD2. CDR3 length: 18 residues. V lost 5 bases to trimming and J lost 1 base; unmatched junction nucleotides: 10. CDR1 and CDR2 (germline): MDHEN, SYDVKM. The CDR3 here is CASSPNLGTSGSYNEQFF. The CDR3 DNA reads TGTGCCAGCAGTCCGAACCTAGGGACTAGCGGATCCTACAATGAGCAGTTCTTC.

The rearrangement joins TRBV9 to TRBJ2-1, with D maybe TRBD2 (5 bases). V was pared by 4 bases and J by 8 bases, with 16 bases between. The CDR3 length is 14 residues. Germline V gene lookup returns CDR1 SGDLS and CDR2 YYNGEE. As DNA, the CDR3 is TGTGCCAGCAGCTTACGTCTAGCCGGCGATGAGCAGTTCTTC. It yields the protein CASSLRLAGDEQFF.

V gene TRBV6-2 or TRBV6-3 combines with J gene TRBJ2-3; no reliable D call. V lost 5 bases, J lost 0 bases, and 12 bases lay in between. This CDR3 has 15 amino acids. CDR1 and CDR2 from the germline V gene are MNHEY and SVGEGT. The CDR3 DNA follows: TGTGCCAGCAGTCCCCATCGAGCTAGCACAGATACGCAGTATTTT. This codes for CASSPHRASTDTQYF.

The chain is built from TRBV29-1 and TRBJ1-2; no clear D. The CDR3 is 14 amino acids. V lost 4 bases, J lost 3 bases, and 15 bases lay in between. CDR1 is SQVTM and CDR2 is ANQGSEA in the germline V gene. The CDR3 reads CSVALGSGDYGYTF. The CDR3 nucleotides are TGCAGCGTTGCGCTGGGCAGCGGGGACTATGGCTACACCTTC. Drawing the rest from reference TRBV29-1 and TRBJ1-2, the complete variable domain is SAVISQKPSRDICQRGTSLTIQCQVDSQVTMMFWYRQQPGQSLTLIATANQGSEATYESGFVIDKFPISRPNLTFSTLTVSNMSPEDSSIYLCSVALGSGDYGYTFGSGTRLTVV.